This T cell receptor beta chain stems from a study of blood T cell repertoires in COVID-19. V gave up 7 bases and J gave up 3 bases, with 10 bases separating them. Germline CDR1 and CDR2: SNHLY and FYNNEI. The CDR3 covers 13 residues. This clone occurred a few times. Using immunoSEQ multiplex PCR, the repertoire was profiled, and TCRdb retains in-frame clones only, with some absent. The table lists approximately 300,000 clones, nearly 90% of them singletons. This chain connects TRBV2 to TRBJ1-3; no reliable D call. The TCR originated in a middle-aged woman with COVID-19, enrolled during active disease. Specimen: peripheral blood. CDR3 amino acids: CASKGGIGNTIYF. In DNA, the CDR3 is TGTGCCAGCAAAGGAGGGATTGGAAACACCATATATTTT.